This TCR beta chain was profiled in a study of blood T cell repertoires in COVID-19. Looking at the study overall: Acute and convalescent COVID-19 specimens originated in the United States, Italy and Spain. The cDNA or gDNA used as material had been derived from T cells, B-cell-depleted T cells, or PBMCs.

This clone was seen more than once but under ten times. The V gene's germline CDR1 is MRHNA and CDR2 SNTAGT. The CDR3 runs to 15 residues. V lost 11 bases, J lost 1 base, and 18 bases lay in between. Per the original data handling: For nucleated cells, counts were estimated from reference gene primer amplification. TCRdb's table, derived via immunoSEQ multiplex PCR, lists solely in-frame clones and lacks some. That table gives V, J and clone size, and the DNA gave D and trimming. This sample has approximately 170,000 clones, with approximately 87% found just once. This clonotype was obtained from a man aged 18 to 29 with active or convalescent COVID-19. The chain recombines TRBV6-4 with TRBJ2-1; weak D call: TRBD2 (6 bases). The source material was peripheral blood. The CDR3 region is CAASSAGGSYNEQFF. CDR3 in DNA: TGTGCCGCTAGCAGTGCCGGGGGTTCCTACAATGAGCAGTTCTTC.